Following are 14 T cell receptor beta chains from one sample sequenced in a study of T cell clonotyping in hematopoietic cell transplantation. The method was immunoSEQ multiplex PCR; TCRdb's version includes in-frame clones alone and lacks a portion of them. The sample consists of roughly 13,000 clones, 94% of them appearing once. Sequencing was performed on PBMCs, taken 30 days after allogeneic stem cell transplant. The source of these receptors is a male patient aged 55 to 70 who had an allogeneic stem cell transplant from an unrelated donor, so the T cells may come from the graft donor. Some clones in this sample may be carry-over from other donors' samples.

This clone was detected once. The chain joins TRBV30 to TRBJ2-3, with TRBD2 as a possible D gene (6 bases). V was clipped by 5 bases and J by 4 bases, with 7 bases between them. There are 11 residues in the CDR3. Germline CDR1 reads GTSNPN; CDR2 reads SVGIG (reference sequence). Here the CDR3 DNA reads TGTGCCTGGGAGCGGGCAGATACGCAGTATTTT. It is translated as CAWERADTQYF.

V is TRBV11-2 and J is TRBJ1-5; D is uncertain. Germline loops: CDR1 SGHAT, CDR2 FQNNGV. V lost 0 bases and J 4 bases, leaving 4 bases between the germline ends. The CDR3 is 13 residues long. CDR3 DNA sequence: TGTGCCAGCAGCTTAGATCGAAATCAGCCCCAGCATTTT. Its translation is CASSLDRNQPQHF.

This clone was counted between two and nine times. The sample carries other DNA sequences with the same CDR3. The rearrangement joins TRBV5-1 to TRBJ1-6; maybe TRBD1 (5 bases). V was trimmed by 0 bases and J by 5 bases, leaving 9 bases between them. CDR3 length equals 15 residues. In germline, CDR1 is SGHRS, CDR2 YFSETQ. CDR3 loop: CASSLVGRDNSPLHF. In DNA form, the CDR3 reads TGCGCCAGCAGCTTGGTTGGCAGGGATAATTCACCCCTCCACTTT.

The chain employs TRBV6-5 and TRBJ1-2; possible D gene TRBD1, 5 bases. V dropped 7 bases and J dropped 3 bases, with 18 bases sitting between them. Germline values: CDR1 MNHEY, CDR2 SVGAGI. CDR3 length: 15 residues. CDR3 in amino acids: CASTKTGGRDYGYTF. Written as DNA, the CDR3 is TGTGCCAGCACGAAGACGGGGGGGAGGGACTATGGCTACACCTTC.

The chain employs TRBV7-9 and TRBJ1-1; tentatively, D is TRBD1 (5 bases). Trimming pared 3 bases from V and 5 bases from J, leaving 13 bases between. The germline CDR1 and CDR2 sequences are SEHNR and FQNEAQ (reference sequence). CDR3 length: 14 residues. This chain's CDR3 is CASSFVWQGTEAFF. As DNA, the CDR3 is TGTGCCAGCAGCTTTGTGTGGCAGGGAACTGAAGCTTTCTTT.

This clone is medium-sized. This chain's CDR3 is CASSFSGTPTEAFF. In nucleotides, the CDR3 is TGTGCCAGCAGTTTCTCCGGGACACCCACTGAAGCTTTCTTT. The chain combines TRBV27 with TRBJ1-1; maybe TRBD1 (6 bases). The germline V and J ends were trimmed by 3 bases and 4 bases, with 12 bases remaining between them. The CDR3 sequence is 14 residues long. The germline CDR1 and CDR2 sequences are MNHEY and SMNVEV (reference sequence).

This chain uses TRBV5-4 with TRBJ1-2; D unclear. The CDR3 totals 13 residues. The germline V gene has CDR1 SGHNT and CDR2 YYREEE (reference sequence). V was cut by 2 bases and J by 2 bases, with 7 bases left in between. The CDR3: CASSFTRNYGYTF. In DNA, the CDR3 is TGTGCCAGCAGCTTTACAAGGAACTATGGCTACACCTTC.

The chain employs TRBV4-1 and TRBJ2-5; TRBD2 agrees at 8 bases. The germline V gene encodes CDR1 MGHRA and CDR2 YSYEKL. The CDR3 runs to 14 residues. Trimming took 0 bases from V and 3 from J; bases not matched to a gene: 0. In nucleotides, the CDR3 is TGCGCCAGCAGCCAAGAACTAGCGGAAGAGACCCAGTACTTC. This encodes CASSQELAEETQYF.

The chain combines TRBV5-4 with TRBJ1-2; the match to TRBD1 covers 9 bases. The CDR3 sequence is 15 residues long. Losses at the gene ends were 0 bases for V and 4 bases for J; bases not matched to a gene: 4. The germline V gene encodes CDR1 SGHNT and CDR2 YYREEE (reference sequence). The CDR3 DNA sequence: TGTGCCAGCAGCTTGGGTGGACAGGGGACCTATGGCTACACCTTC. Translating gives CASSLGGQGTYGYTF.

In this sample, this clone turned up once. The rearrangement links TRBV2 to TRBJ2-2; D is uncertain. The CDR3 spans 12 residues. Germline CDR1 SNHLY, CDR2 FYNNEI. The V gene lost 2 bases and the J gene lost 6 bases, with 4 bases spanning the gap. The CDR3 protein is CASSENPGELFF. CDR3 bases: TGTGCCAGCAGTGAAAATCCCGGGGAGCTGTTTTTT.

V usage is TRBV2 and J usage is TRBJ2-2; D is unclear. Trimming left V 7 bases short and J 5 bases short, with 8 bases between. This CDR3 region has 12 residues. Germline lookup yields CDR1 SNHLY and CDR2 FYNNEI. CDR3 loop: CASKARTGELFF. The CDR3, as DNA: TGTGCCAGCAAAGCTAGGACCGGGGAGCTGTTTTTT.

The rearrangement joins TRBV5-4 to TRBJ2-3, with 8 bases aligning to TRBD2. V lost 2 bases and J lost 7; bases outside the gene matches: 12. Germline-derived CDR1 and CDR2 are SGHNT and YYREEE (reference sequence). There are 16 residues in the CDR3. CDR3 DNA: TGTGCCAGCAGCTTAGGCGGGGGGTCGGTCACGAATACGCAGTATTTT. This encodes CASSLGGGSVTNTQYF.

The chain links TRBV2 to TRBJ2-7, with a weak D call TRBD2 (6 bases). CDR1 SNHLY and CDR2 FYNNEI come from the germline V gene. CDR3 size: 16 residues. V lost 6 bases, J lost 5 bases, and 23 bases lay in between. The CDR3 here is CASRGLVGTGKHEQYF. Written as DNA, the CDR3 is TGTGCCAGCAGGGGACTGGTCGGGACCGGCAAGCACGAGCAGTACTTC. The entire variable domain, with the rest obtained from reference TRBV2 and TRBJ2-7, is as follows: EPEVTQTPSHQVTQMGQEVILRCVPISNHLYFYWYRQILGQKVEFLVSFYNNEISEKSEIFDDQFSVERPDGSNFTLKIRSTKLEDSAMYFCASRGLVGTGKHEQYFGPGTRLTVT.

The rearrangement links TRBV10-3 to TRBJ1-1, with D possibly being TRBD1 (5 bases). This CDR3 is built from 13 residues. Trimming stripped 3 bases from V and 2 bases from J, with 7 bases between. From germline, CDR1 is ENHRY and CDR2 SYGVKD. The CDR3 DNA reads as TGTGCCATCAGTGACCAGGGTAACACTGAAGCTTTCTTT. Encoded protein: CAISDQGNTEAFF.